The present entry profiles one TCR beta chain with its context. Its antigen is as yet unknown. Relative to the germline gene, one junction end is altered; a read error may explain this. Read sequence stops 3 residues before the CDR3 end, and the germline J gene provides the missing end. This sample stems from a study of T cell clonality in common variable immunodeficiency. Sequencing input was equivalent genomic DNA from CVID and controls. Generated by immunoSEQ multiplex PCR, the TCRdb table keeps only in-frame clones and is missing some. Listed for the sample are fewer than 70,000 clones, none seen a single time. Study-wide results and limits: TCRbeta clonality was increased in CVID versus healthy controls. Compared with controls, CVID subjects had fewer shared TCRbeta clones.

The germline V gene has CDR1 SSHAT and CDR2 FNYEAQ (reference sequence). This CDR3 is 14 amino acids long. Heparinized whole blood, about 4.5 to 9 ml, came from each donor. This rearrangement joins TRBV7-7 to TRBJ2-2; tentative D call: TRBD1 (5 bases). The sequenced sample consisted of peripheral blood mononuclear cells. The source is a person aged 18 to 75 in good health. CDR3 DNA (partial): TGTGCTAGCAGCGCCCAACTGGGGCCCGGGGAG. Its translation is CASSAQLGPGE. The whole CDR3 region reads CASSAQLGPGELFF.